Ten or more counts support the clone carrying this T cell receptor beta chain. Its antigen is not known. This entry comes from a study of Graves' ophthalmopathy and Graves' hyperthyroidism. The study's findings and limits: Clonotypes were expanded in thyroid at above 0.001 frequency, and most also appeared in blood.

This CDR3 contains 15 residues. Unmatched junction bases numbered 12, after V lost 2 bases and J lost 11 bases. Hyperthyroidism was considered stable when no ophthalmopathy appeared within 18 months of follow-up. Clinicians diagnosed using symptoms, serum thyroxine, TRAb, thyroid ultrasound and orbital computed tomography. The PBMCs were taken from about 10 ml of fresh peripheral blood. RNA transcripts served as template for amplifying TCR beta CDR3 sequences. The library came from an HTBI-primed first-round RT-PCR and a second-round multiplex PCR. One entry per CDR3 protein results from TCRdb running MiXCR on the multiplex PCR reads. Among under 800,000 distinct CDR3 sequences listed, 20% to 25% were seen once.

V and J are TRBV12-3 or TRBV12-4 and TRBJ1-5, with 7 bases matching TRBD1. The sample consisted of peripheral blood. The source is a woman aged 18-29 years with stable Graves' hyperthyroidism. Some clones in this sample may be carry-over from other donors' samples. CDR3 region: CASSLTGQGGKAQHF. For the CDR3, the DNA is TGTGCCAGCAGTTTAACGGGTCAGGGGGGTAAGGCCCAGCATTTT.